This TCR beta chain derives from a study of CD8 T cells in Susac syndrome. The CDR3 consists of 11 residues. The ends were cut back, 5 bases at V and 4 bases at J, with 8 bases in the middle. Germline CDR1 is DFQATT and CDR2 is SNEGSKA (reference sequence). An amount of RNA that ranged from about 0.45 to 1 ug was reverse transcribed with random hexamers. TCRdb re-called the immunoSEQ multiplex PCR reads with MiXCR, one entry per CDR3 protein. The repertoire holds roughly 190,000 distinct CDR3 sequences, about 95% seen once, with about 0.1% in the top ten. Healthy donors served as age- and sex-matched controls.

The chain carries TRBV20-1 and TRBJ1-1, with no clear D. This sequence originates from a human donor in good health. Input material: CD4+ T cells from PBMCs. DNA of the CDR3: TGCAGTGCTGTGCTGGGCACTGAAGCTTTCTTT. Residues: CSAVLGTEAFF.